This T cell receptor beta chain was profiled in a study of cytomegalovirus exposure and HLA in healthy donors. The PCR employed 60 Vbeta primers together with 13 Jbeta primers. The table came from immunoSEQ multiplex PCR; TCRdb's copy has only in-frame clones and leaves some out. The sample lists some 180,000 clones; about four fifths were seen once. This CDR3 has 11 residues. Germline CDR1 reads DFQATT; CDR2 reads SNEGSKA (reference sequence). V lost 3 bases and J lost 2, with 5 bases in between. Study-wide points: Cytomegalovirus status, reportedly, was diagnosed with high specificity and sensitivity by the classifier. A later analysis found that most CMV-associated TCR beta chains appeared HLA-restricted. Sequencing artifact likely explains a cluster of highly shared sequence variants.

With respect to this clone: Its specificity is unknown. This specimen includes other DNA sequences encoding the same CDR3.

The chain couples TRBV20-1 to TRBJ2-7; D call uncertain. This sequence originates from a man aged 35-49 years in good health and CMV-seropositive. The sample consisted of PBMCs. CDR3 DNA sequence: TGCAGTGCTAGGGGCGCCTACGAGCAGTACTTC. This sequence encodes CSARGAYEQYF.